This TCR beta chain originates from a study of blood T cells in healthy people across ages. The sample holds a few counts of this clonotype. The antigen is not known. General observations from the study: Roughly linear age-related decline in beta diversity appeared, significant by age approximately 41. Naive CD4+ cells and diversity were both higher in long-lived donors than in aged donors. Without sorted subsets, naive and antigen-experienced compartments could not be conclusively compared. Samples with more naive T cells showed higher observed beta diversity.

Primers used in a second PCR of about 6 to 12 cycles were a sample-barcoded 5' primer and a J-beta primer mix. Each CDR3 protein gets one entry after TCRdb re-called the 5' RACE reads with MiXCR. Found here are roughly 1,500,000 distinct CDR3 sequences, roughly 40% of them singletons; the top ten hold 7.9%. Per the germline V gene, CDR1 is LGHDT and CDR2 is YNNKEL (reference sequence). There are 19 residues in the CDR3. Germline trimming cut 4 bases from V and 7 bases from J; bases unmatched to any gene: 15. The rearrangement links TRBV3-1 to TRBJ2-2; 13 bases align to TRBD2. The sequence came from a woman under 30 in good health. The sample taken for sequencing was blood. CDR3 coding DNA: TGTGCCAGCAGCCCTAAAAAGAGGACTAGCGGGAGAAAGTACGGGGAGCTGTTTTTT. This codes for CASSPKKRTSGRKYGELFF.